This is a list of T cell receptor beta chains from one sample in a study of CD8 T cells in Susac syndrome. TCRdb redid the calling of the immunoSEQ multiplex PCR reads with MiXCR, one entry per CDR3 protein. The data contain some 180,000 distinct CDR3 sequences, over 85% of them singletons. The sequenced material came from CD4+ T cells from PBMCs. The receptor set was obtained from a human donor in good health. CDR3s include the opening cysteine and the closing phenylalanine or tryptophan. D genes are given only for firm matches.

d_call,j_call,v_call,cdr3_length,cdr3_aa,cdr3_nt
TRBD1,TRBJ2-1,TRBV4-2,17,CASSQDKASTGPNEQFF,TGTGCCAGCAGCCAAGATAAAGCCTCGACAGGGCCCAATGAGCAGTTCTTC
.,TRBJ1-1,TRBV4-1,18,CASSQIPLVSGRNTEAFF,TGCGCCAGCAGCCAGATCCCCCTTGTGTCGGGGCGTAACACTGAAGCTTTCTTT
TRBD2,TRBJ2-1,TRBV19,15,CASSWKRSGRSEQFF,TGTGCCAGTAGTTGGAAACGTAGCGGGAGAAGTGAGCAGTTCTTC
.,TRBJ2-3,TRBV3-1,16,CASSQDRLASTDTQYF,TGTGCCAGCAGCCAAGATAGGCTAGCGAGCACAGATACGCAGTATTTT
TRBD2,TRBJ2-1,TRBV12-3/TRBV12-4,15,CASTLGLAVLNEQFF,TGTGCCAGCACCTTAGGGCTAGCGGTCCTCAATGAGCAGTTCTTC
TRBD1,TRBJ2-3,TRBV23-1,23,CASSQSPDRGPREGISSTDTQYF,TGCGCCAGCAGTCAATCACCGGACAGGGGGCCGAGAGAGGGAATTTCTAGCACAGATACGCAGTATTTT
.,TRBJ2-1,TRBV29-1,11,CSVEGINEQFF,TGCAGCGTTGAAGGAATTAATGAGCAGTTCTTC
.,TRBJ1-2,TRBV20-1,14,CSVPRGLDFYGYTF,TGCAGTGTCCCGAGGGGGTTAGACTTCTATGGCTACACCTTC
TRBD2,TRBJ2-1,TRBV20-1,15,CSAPSLAGVFNEQFF,TGCAGTGCACCTTCGCTAGCGGGAGTATTCAATGAGCAGTTCTTC
TRBD2,TRBJ2-5,TRBV29-1,13,CSVEVAGGETQYF,TGCAGCGTTGAAGTTGCGGGAGGTGAGACCCAGTACTTC
TRBD2,TRBJ2-1,TRBV6-2/TRBV6-3,15,CASSLGLAGINEQFF,TGTGCCAGCAGTTTGGGACTAGCGGGGATCAATGAGCAGTTCTTC
TRBD2,TRBJ2-4,TRBV4-2,16,CASSQELAGVVNIQYF,TGTGCCAGCAGCCAAGAACTAGCGGGAGTGGTAAACATTCAGTACTTC
TRBD1,TRBJ2-5,TRBV29-1,14,CSVEVHRGQETQYF,TGCAGCGTTGAAGTTCACAGGGGGCAAGAGACCCAGTACTTC